The entry below describes one TCR beta chain. The antigen is unknown. Everyone who donated was a healthy bone marrow donor. Primers: 60 Vbeta forward and 13 Jbeta reverse. Source study methods: Tens of millions of unique TCR beta chains, roughly 11 million of them shared, were counted by a later analysis. Data came from immunoSEQ multiplex PCR; TCRdb stores just in-frame clones and leaves some out. From that table come the V and J calls and clone size; the DNA was used to work out D and trimming. Among 130,000 to 150,000 clones listed, roughly three quarters were seen once. V was pared by 1 base and J by 7 bases, with 8 bases of the junction left unmatched. The germline V gene encodes CDR1 SEHNR and CDR2 FQNEAQ (reference sequence). The CDR3 has 17 residues. The entry originates in a study of cytomegalovirus exposure and HLA in healthy donors. Points from the study as a whole: CMV serostatus stood as the only immune exposure information on hand.

Sample: PBMCs. This TCR was sampled from a female donor in good health and CMV-seronegative. The rearrangement uses TRBV7-9 and TRBJ2-1, with TRBD2 matching 12 bases. Here the CDR3 DNA reads TGTGCCAGCAGCTTAGGTTTAGGACTAGCGGGACTAAATGAGCAGTTCTTC. This translates into CASSLGLGLAGLNEQFF. Supplemented by reference TRBV7-9 and TRBJ2-1, the full variable domain reads DTGVSQNPRHKITKRGQNVTFRCDPISEHNRLYWYRQTLGQGPEFLTYFQNEAQLEKSRLLSDRFSAERPKGSFSTLEIQRTEQGDSAMYLCASSLGLGLAGLNEQFFGPGTRLTVL.